The rows below give T cell receptor beta chains drawn from one sample of a study of blood T cells in healthy people across ages. Each CDR3 protein is one row after TCRdb ran MiXCR on the 5' RACE reads. The profile shows approximately 600,000 distinct CDR3 sequences, 45% to 65% of them singletons. The sample comprised blood. These receptors were taken from a man between 60 and 75 years old in good health. The CDR3 runs from the conserved cysteine through the conserved F or W. Each record gives: clone size, J gene, D gene, V gene, CDR3 DNA, CDR3 protein. A D gene is named only where the DNA matches it firmly. Expanded clones are given a class, and other clones once, few, many or no size at all.

abundance: many
j_gene: TRBJ2-3
d_gene: TRBD2
v_gene: TRBV12-3/TRBV12-4
CDR3nt: TGTGCCAGCAGTTCCGACCTCCCTCTAGCGGACGCTAGCACAGATACGCAGTATTTT
CDR3aa: CASSSDLPLADASTDTQYF

abundance: -
j_gene: TRBJ2-3
d_gene: -
v_gene: TRBV6-1
CDR3nt: TGTGCCAGCCTAGACAGGTTGGGGGGACACACAGATACGCAGTATTTT
CDR3aa: CASLDRLGGHTDTQYF

abundance: -
j_gene: TRBJ2-7
d_gene: TRBD2
v_gene: TRBV20-1
CDR3nt: TGCAGTGCTCTAAGCGGGGGGCGCTCCTACGAGCAGTACTTC
CDR3aa: CSALSGGRSYEQYF

abundance: -
j_gene: TRBJ1-2
d_gene: -
v_gene: TRBV5-1
CDR3nt: TGCGCCAGCAGCTTGGTGGCCGGATCCTATGGCTACACCTTC
CDR3aa: CASSLVAGSYGYTF

abundance: -
j_gene: TRBJ2-1
d_gene: TRBD2
v_gene: TRBV3-1
CDR3nt: TGTGCCAGCAGCCCTCGGGGTAGCGGGGGAACAATTTACAATGAGCAGTTCTTC
CDR3aa: CASSPRGSGGTIYNEQFF

abundance: many
j_gene: TRBJ2-1
d_gene: TRBD1
v_gene: TRBV7-9
CDR3nt: TGTGCCAGCAACAGACTGACAGGGGCCTACAATGAGCAGTTCTTC
CDR3aa: CASNRLTGAYNEQFF

abundance: -
j_gene: TRBJ2-5
d_gene: TRBD2
v_gene: TRBV2
CDR3nt: TGTGCCAGCAGTATCAACGGCGGGGGGGCGGCGGAGACCCAGTACTTC
CDR3aa: CASSINGGGAAETQYF

abundance: few
j_gene: TRBJ2-5
d_gene: TRBD2
v_gene: TRBV29-1
CDR3nt: TGCAGCGCTCCCGGCGGGGGGTTAGAGACCCAGTACTTC
CDR3aa: CSAPGGGLETQYF

abundance: -
j_gene: TRBJ2-1
d_gene: TRBD2
v_gene: TRBV6-2/TRBV6-3
CDR3nt: TGTGCCAGCAGTTACTCGACTAGCGGGGGGTTCAATGAGCAGTTCTTC
CDR3aa: CASSYSTSGGFNEQFF

abundance: -
j_gene: TRBJ2-1
d_gene: -
v_gene: TRBV6-1
CDR3nt: TGTGCCAGCACCCGTAGGTCGGACCCAAGCTCCTACAATGAGCGGTTCTTC
CDR3aa: CASTRRSDPSSYNERFF

abundance: -
j_gene: TRBJ2-7
d_gene: -
v_gene: TRBV20-1
CDR3nt: TGCAGTGCTTACCAGCAGGGCTACGAGCAGTACTTC
CDR3aa: CSAYQQGYEQYF

abundance: -
j_gene: TRBJ2-7
d_gene: -
v_gene: TRBV3-1
CDR3nt: TGTGCCAGCAGCCAATTTCAGGAGCAGTACTTC
CDR3aa: CASSQFQEQYF

abundance: few
j_gene: TRBJ2-7
d_gene: -
v_gene: TRBV12-3/TRBV12-4
CDR3nt: TGTGCCAGCAGTTTAGGCGGCCGAACCTCCTACGAGCAGTACTTC
CDR3aa: CASSLGGRTSYEQYF

abundance: -
j_gene: TRBJ2-7
d_gene: -
v_gene: TRBV4-1
CDR3nt: TGCGCCAGCAGCCAAGAGAGCAGCGACAATGAGCAGTACTTC
CDR3aa: CASSQESSDNEQYF

abundance: few
j_gene: TRBJ2-5
d_gene: -
v_gene: TRBV27
CDR3nt: TGTGCCAGCAGTCCCCGGCGTCAAGAGACCCAGTACTTC
CDR3aa: CASSPRRQETQYF

abundance: -
j_gene: TRBJ1-2
d_gene: TRBD1
v_gene: TRBV7-2
CDR3nt: TGTGCCAGCAGCTTAAACTCAGGGGGACCCTATGGCTACACCTTC
CDR3aa: CASSLNSGGPYGYTF

abundance: -
j_gene: TRBJ2-1
d_gene: TRBD1
v_gene: TRBV24-1
CDR3nt: TGTGCCACCAGTGATCCCGGGACAGGGGTACCCTACAATGAGCAGTTCTTC
CDR3aa: CATSDPGTGVPYNEQFF

abundance: few
j_gene: TRBJ2-7
d_gene: -
v_gene: TRBV6-1
CDR3nt: TGTGCCAGCAGCCGGACCGAGAGCTCCTACGAGCAGTACTTC
CDR3aa: CASSRTESSYEQYF

abundance: -
j_gene: TRBJ2-7
d_gene: -
v_gene: TRBV6-1
CDR3nt: TGTGCCAGTGGGTCCCCCCAGGGCTACGAGCAGTACTTC
CDR3aa: CASGSPQGYEQYF

abundance: -
j_gene: TRBJ2-7
d_gene: -
v_gene: TRBV6-1
CDR3nt: TGTGCCAGCATTGCCCCAAGGGAGCAGTACTTC
CDR3aa: CASIAPREQYF

abundance: -
j_gene: TRBJ1-1
d_gene: TRBD1
v_gene: TRBV11-2
CDR3nt: TGTGCCAGCAGCCTCGGACAGGGGGCGGCGAACACTGAAGCTTTCTTT
CDR3aa: CASSLGQGAANTEAFF

abundance: -
j_gene: TRBJ2-5
d_gene: -
v_gene: TRBV19
CDR3nt: TGTGCCAGTAGTATTGGAAGAGAGACCCAGTACTTC
CDR3aa: CASSIGRETQYF

abundance: once
j_gene: TRBJ2-7
d_gene: -
v_gene: TRBV7-2
CDR3nt: TGTGCCAGCAGCTTAGTGGGTTGGGGCAGATCTTACGAGCAGTACTTC
CDR3aa: CASSLVGWGRSYEQYF

abundance: -
j_gene: TRBJ1-1
d_gene: -
v_gene: TRBV4-2
CDR3nt: TGTGCCAGCAGCCAAGAACCCAGGGGTCGCACTGAAGCTTTCTTT
CDR3aa: CASSQEPRGRTEAFF

abundance: few
j_gene: TRBJ2-4
d_gene: -
v_gene: TRBV6-2/TRBV6-3
CDR3nt: TGTGCCACTCGAAATGCGGGGCCTCTAGCCAAAAACATTCAGTACTTC
CDR3aa: CATRNAGPLAKNIQYF

abundance: -
j_gene: TRBJ2-7
d_gene: -
v_gene: TRBV4-1
CDR3nt: TGCGCCAGCAGCCAAGAAGACAGGCCGTCCTACGAGCAGTACTTC
CDR3aa: CASSQEDRPSYEQYF

abundance: -
j_gene: TRBJ2-1
d_gene: -
v_gene: TRBV7-6
CDR3nt: TGTGCCAGCAGCTTAGGGAGGGACAATGAGCAGTTCTTC
CDR3aa: CASSLGRDNEQFF

abundance: few
j_gene: TRBJ2-6
d_gene: TRBD1
v_gene: TRBV5-6
CDR3nt: TGTGCCAGCAGCCTAATAACAGGGGTCTCTGGGGCCAACGTCCTGACTTTC
CDR3aa: CASSLITGVSGANVLTF

abundance: -
j_gene: TRBJ2-6
d_gene: TRBD2
v_gene: TRBV11-2
CDR3nt: TGTGCCAGCAGCTTAAGGGGAGGGATCTCTGGGGCCAACGTCCTGACTTTC
CDR3aa: CASSLRGGISGANVLTF

abundance: few
j_gene: TRBJ2-1
d_gene: TRBD2
v_gene: TRBV20-1
CDR3nt: TGCAGTGCTAGGGAGGCTAGCGGGGGTAACAATGAGCAGTTCTTC
CDR3aa: CSAREASGGNNEQFF

abundance: -
j_gene: TRBJ1-5
d_gene: -
v_gene: TRBV6-5
CDR3nt: TGTGCCAGCAGTCTAACCGGGCCGAGCAATCAGCCCCAGCATTTT
CDR3aa: CASSLTGPSNQPQHF

abundance: -
j_gene: TRBJ1-2
d_gene: -
v_gene: TRBV20-1
CDR3nt: TGCAGTGCTAGAACGCCCAGGGCGGGTTCTGGCTACACCTTC
CDR3aa: CSARTPRAGSGYTF

abundance: -
j_gene: TRBJ2-3
d_gene: TRBD1
v_gene: TRBV10-2
CDR3nt: TGCGCCAGCAGTGGGCTTGGACAGGGGCCAGGTTTGACAGATACGCAGTATTTT
CDR3aa: CASSGLGQGPGLTDTQYF

abundance: once
j_gene: TRBJ2-7
d_gene: -
v_gene: TRBV10-3
CDR3nt: TGTGCCACCGGCACTAGTTCCTACGAGCAGTACTTC
CDR3aa: CATGTSSYEQYF

abundance: -
j_gene: TRBJ2-3
d_gene: -
v_gene: TRBV5-1
CDR3nt: TGCGCCAGCAGCTTCCAAGTCGGCACAGATACGCAGTATTTT
CDR3aa: CASSFQVGTDTQYF

abundance: -
j_gene: TRBJ2-5
d_gene: -
v_gene: TRBV15
CDR3nt: TGTGCCACCAGCAGAGCAGGGGTTGGTGAGCAGTACTTC
CDR3aa: CATSRAGVGEQYF

abundance: few
j_gene: TRBJ1-2
d_gene: -
v_gene: TRBV4-2
CDR3nt: TGTGCCAGCAGCCAAGATCCAGGGGACTTCTATGGCTACACCTTC
CDR3aa: CASSQDPGDFYGYTF

abundance: -
j_gene: TRBJ1-1
d_gene: -
v_gene: TRBV15
CDR3nt: TGTGCCACCAGCAGAGATAATTGGGGCTCCCAAGCTTTCTTT
CDR3aa: CATSRDNWGSQAFF

abundance: -
j_gene: TRBJ2-3
d_gene: -
v_gene: TRBV20-1
CDR3nt: TGCAGTGCCTCCCTCCGGGGGCCCCAGTTCACAGATACGCAGTATTTT
CDR3aa: CSASLRGPQFTDTQYF

abundance: -
j_gene: TRBJ2-7
d_gene: -
v_gene: TRBV7-7
CDR3nt: TGTGCCAGCAGCTTAGAGTTGAAGGGGGGACCCTACGAGCAGTACTTC
CDR3aa: CASSLELKGGPYEQYF

abundance: few
j_gene: TRBJ2-7
d_gene: TRBD1
v_gene: TRBV9
CDR3nt: TGTGCCAGCAGCGCCAGACAGGGCTACGAGCAGTACTTC
CDR3aa: CASSARQGYEQYF

abundance: -
j_gene: TRBJ2-4
d_gene: -
v_gene: TRBV20-1
CDR3nt: TGCAGCGCCGAACGTTACTGGGCCAAAAACATTCAGTACTTC
CDR3aa: CSAERYWAKNIQYF

abundance: -
j_gene: TRBJ1-1
d_gene: -
v_gene: TRBV5-5
CDR3nt: TGTGCCAGCAGCAGTGACATGGACACTGAAGCTTTCTTT
CDR3aa: CASSSDMDTEAFF

abundance: -
j_gene: TRBJ2-1
d_gene: -
v_gene: TRBV9
CDR3nt: TGTGCCAGCAGCGTAGGGGGGATGTACAATGAGCAGTTCTTC
CDR3aa: CASSVGGMYNEQFF

abundance: few
j_gene: TRBJ2-6
d_gene: TRBD2
v_gene: TRBV7-6
CDR3nt: TGTGCCAGCAGCCCTAAGGGAGGGCTAGCGGGGGTTGGGGCCAACGTCCTGACTTTC
CDR3aa: CASSPKGGLAGVGANVLTF

abundance: -
j_gene: TRBJ1-1
d_gene: -
v_gene: TRBV29-1
CDR3nt: TGCAGCGTTGAAAGTTGGCAGGGGAACACTGAAGCTTTCTTT
CDR3aa: CSVESWQGNTEAFF

abundance: -
j_gene: TRBJ2-1
d_gene: -
v_gene: TRBV6-1
CDR3nt: TGTGCCAGCAGTGAATACGCGGGGAGCTCCTACGAGCAGTTCTTC
CDR3aa: CASSEYAGSSYEQFF

abundance: once
j_gene: TRBJ1-1
d_gene: TRBD1
v_gene: TRBV5-1
CDR3nt: TGCGCCAGCAGCTCCCAGACAGGGACAATGAACACTGAAGCTTTCTTT
CDR3aa: CASSSQTGTMNTEAFF

abundance: -
j_gene: TRBJ2-7
d_gene: TRBD1
v_gene: TRBV20-1
CDR3nt: TGCAGTGCTAGAGACCCGGGACAGGGGGCTTACGAGCAGTACTTC
CDR3aa: CSARDPGQGAYEQYF

abundance: -
j_gene: TRBJ2-5
d_gene: -
v_gene: TRBV21-1
CDR3nt: TGTGCCAGCAGCAACAGGGAAGAGACCCAGTACTTC
CDR3aa: CASSNREETQYF